This T cell receptor (beta chain) comes out of a study of blood T cells in healthy people across ages. The V gene end was trimmed by 3 bases and the J gene end by 0 bases; junction bases not matched to a gene: 8. Germline CDR1 SGHTA, CDR2 FQGTGA. The CDR3 runs 17 residues. Overall study findings and caveats: Older individuals had lower TCR beta diversity per million T cells (the decline was roughly linear).

The use of a sample-barcoded 5' primer and a J-beta primer mix characterized a second PCR of about 7 to 12 cycles. Every molecule of cDNA carried a tag from a template-switch adaptor with 12 random nucleotides. Every sample gave at least 2.5 million paired-end reads containing CDR3. One entry per CDR3 protein, called by TCRdb with MiXCR from the 5' RACE reads. Among roughly 1.5 million distinct CDR3 sequences listed, approximately 42% were seen once. Per sample, at least 6 micrograms of total RNA were extracted. Turning to this clonotype: What it binds is not known.

This chain uses TRBV7-3 with TRBJ2-3, with 8 bases identical to TRBD2. The source of this sequence is a woman younger than 35 in good health. Sequenced material: blood. CDR3 in amino acids: CASSLIGRALSTDTQYF. CDR3 sequence (DNA): TGTGCCAGCAGCTTGATCGGGAGGGCCCTAAGCACAGATACGCAGTATTTT.